This entry lists 16 T cell receptor beta chains sequenced from one sample in a study of TIL therapy for anti-PD-1-resistant metastatic lung cancer. Time point here: pre-treatment sample, taken before nivolumab and TIL therapy. Pleural nodules or supraclavicular lymph nodes made up most of the excised metastases sampled. The libraries were made with immunoSEQ v3. Sequenced by immunoSEQ multiplex PCR; TCRdb stores in-frame clones only, minus some. This sample carries about 100,000 clones, 50% to 70% of them seen once, and the ten largest clones take 11%. Sequencing was performed on tumor tissue, taken at baseline. The receptors come from a person aged 25 to 85 with non-small cell lung cancer.

This chain links TRBV29-1 with TRBJ2-3, with D possibly matching TRBD2 (5 bases). Between the trimmed V and J ends, which lost 3 bases and 5 bases, there was a span of 15 bases. Germline V CDR1 and CDR2: SQVTM, ANQGSEA. The CDR3 is 14 residues long. CDR3 sequence: CSVERVGMGDTQYF. Written as DNA, the CDR3 is TGCAGCGTTGAGAGGGTGGGAATGGGAGATACGCAGTATTTT.

The V call is TRBV4-2, the J call TRBJ2-2, with 7 positions matching TRBD1. V lost 4 bases and J lost 0; bases outside the gene matches: 5. In germline, CDR1 is LGHNA, CDR2 YNFKEQ. The CDR3 is 16 residues long. The CDR3 coding sequence is TGTGCCAGCAGCCTTGGACAGGCCGCGAACACCGGGGAGCTGTTTTTT. Translation: CASSLGQAANTGELFF.

CDR3: CASSPNFSSGELFF. In DNA, the CDR3 is TGTGCCAGCTCACCTAACTTTTCCAGCGGGGAGCTGTTTTTT. The chain links TRBV18 to TRBJ2-2; no clear D. The CDR3 covers 14 residues. With 3 bases removed from V and 7 bases from J, the gap between germline ends came to 12 bases. Germline V gives CDR1 KGHSH, CDR2 LQKENI.

The rearrangement links TRBV20-1 to TRBJ1-5; 9 nucleotides match TRBD1. Germline V lookup: CDR1 DFQATT, CDR2 SNEGSKA (reference sequence). J gave up 0 bases and V 3 bases, and 9 bases lay outside the gene matches. The CDR3 consists of 17 residues. This CDR3 is CSASPGQGFYSNQPQHF. The DNA for the CDR3 is TGCAGTGCTAGTCCGGGACAGGGATTTTATAGCAATCAGCCCCAGCATTTT.

This clone has a handful of counts. The chain is built from TRBV2 and TRBJ2-7; possibly TRBD1 for D (5 bases). Trimming removed 10 bases at V and 2 bases at J, with 12 bases between. CDR1 and CDR2 from the germline V gene are SNHLY and FYNNEI. The CDR3 spans 12 residues. CDR3 region: CATADTAYEQYF. CDR3 nucleotide sequence: TGTGCCACCGCGGACACCGCCTACGAGCAGTACTTC.

The V gene is TRBV11-3, the J gene TRBJ2-7, with TRBD2 identical over 7 bases. Germline V lookup: CDR1 SGHNT, CDR2 YENEEA. J was trimmed by 3 bases and V by 5 bases; bases with no gene match: 10. The CDR3 spans 15 residues. CDR3 in amino acids: CASSPPGGGNYEQYF. CDR3 nucleotides: TGTGCCAGCAGCCCCCCGGGCGGGGGAAACTACGAGCAGTACTTC.

The rearrangement uses TRBV28 and TRBJ1-3; unclear D gene. V gave up 7 bases and J gave up 3 bases, with 13 bases separating them. The germline V gene encodes CDR1 MDHEN and CDR2 SYDVKM. This CDR3 contains 14 residues. CDR3 sequence reads: CASTRPAFGNTIYF. The CDR3 DNA reads TGTGCCAGCACCCGGCCCGCGTTTGGAAACACCATATATTTT.

This clone was picked up one time. The V call is TRBV19, the J call TRBJ2-3, with D possibly matching TRBD1 (6 bases). Germline CDR1 is LNHDA and CDR2 is SQIVND (reference sequence). V was trimmed by 4 bases and J by 2 bases, leaving 10 bases between them. This CDR3 is built from 14 residues. The CDR3 bases are TGTGCCAGTAGTACAGGGGTCTACACAGATACGCAGTATTTT. Its protein is CASSTGVYTDTQYF.

The chain uses TRBV27 and TRBJ1-2, with D perhaps matching TRBD1 (5 bases). CDR3 size: 16 residues. The V gene's germline CDR1 is MNHEY and CDR2 SMNVEV (reference sequence). Trimming stripped 0 bases from V and 4 bases from J, with 15 bases between. In DNA form, the CDR3 reads TGTGCCAGCAGTTTATCGGCGATGGGGGTGAGCTATGGCTACACCTTC. It translates to CASSLSAMGVSYGYTF.

This clone was recorded only once. This chain joins TRBV2 and TRBJ2-3; 10 nucleotides line up with TRBD2. The V segment lost 4 bases and the J segment 5 bases; nucleotides outside the gene matches: 6. This CDR3 comprises 15 residues. Germline CDR1 and CDR2: SNHLY and FYNNEI. CDR3 coding DNA: TGTGCCAGCAGTGGCGAGCGGGAGGGCGGAGATACGCAGTATTTT. This encodes CASSGEREGGDTQYF.

The chain combines TRBV28 with TRBJ2-7; the D is unclear. V lost 5 bases to trimming and J lost 11 bases, with 19 bases between them. This CDR3 has 13 amino acids. Germline V gene data show CDR1 as MDHEN and CDR2 as SYDVKM. The CDR3 nucleotides are TGTGCCAGCAGTCGAACGACCGACAAGAAGGAGTACTTC. Translating gives CASSRTTDKKEYF.

The chain recombines TRBV18 with TRBJ2-6, with 7 bases lining up with TRBD1. The V segment lost 4 bases and the J segment 0 bases; nucleotides outside the gene matches: 6. CDR3 length equals 17 residues. The germline CDR1 and CDR2 sequences are KGHSH and LQKENI. CDR3 in amino acids: CASSLPGQSSGANVLTF. Here the CDR3 DNA reads TGTGCCAGCTCACTCCCGGGACAGAGCTCTGGGGCCAACGTCCTGACTTTC.

This clone came up many times. V and J are TRBV2 and TRBJ2-7; 9 bases fit TRBD1. The CDR3 totals 14 residues. After removal of 6 bases from V and 6 bases from J, the junction contained 9 bases not matched to a gene. Germline assignment: CDR1 SNHLY and CDR2 FYNNEI. CDR3 region: CASSTTGGMLEQYF. CDR3 nucleotides: TGTGCCAGCAGCACGACAGGGGGAATGCTCGAGCAGTACTTC.

The V gene is TRBV6-5, the J gene TRBJ1-1; a weak D match, TRBD1 (5 bases). Deletions cut 6 bases from V and 5 bases from J, with 16 bases between. Germline V gene data show CDR1 as MNHEY and CDR2 as SVGAGI. CDR3 size: 14 residues. The CDR3 sequence is CASSPEGLRTEAFF. CDR3 nucleotides: TGTGCCAGCAGCCCGGAGGGGTTGAGGACTGAAGCTTTCTTT.

The chain has TRBV6-5 and TRBJ2-3, with 8 nucleotides matching TRBD1. The ends lost 6 bases at V and 1 base at J; junction bases unmatched: 6. This CDR3 contains 15 residues. Germline CDR1 and CDR2: MNHEY and SVGAGI. This chain's CDR3 is CASRASTGGTDTQYF. The CDR3 region has the DNA TGTGCCAGCAGAGCTTCGACAGGGGGCACAGATACGCAGTATTTT.

CDR3 sequence: CATSDSGQGPFGANVLTF. CDR3 sequence (DNA): TGTGCCACCAGCGATTCGGGACAGGGCCCCTTTGGGGCCAACGTCCTGACTTTC. This chain joins TRBV15 and TRBJ2-6, with 9 bases identical to TRBD1. Germline loops: CDR1 LNHNV, CDR2 YYDKDF (reference sequence). This CDR3 is 18 amino acids long. Trimming took 5 bases from V and 3 from J; bases not matched to a gene: 11.